Shown below are 4 T cell receptor beta chains from a single sample sequenced in a study of cytotoxic CD8 clonotypes in ibrutinib-treated CLL. The method was immunoSEQ multiplex PCR; TCRdb's version includes in-frame clones alone and lacks a portion of them. There are 160,000 or so clones in the sample; about 80% occur only once, and roughly 1.9% lies in the top ten. Sequenced here: PBMCs, sampled after 12 months of ibrutinib treatment. The receptor source for this set is a human donor with chronic lymphocytic leukemia.

The rearrangement joins TRBV7-9 to TRBJ1-1; D is possibly TRBD1 (5 bases). The V end was cut by 2 bases, the J end by 4 bases, with 8 bases between. CDR3 length: 13 amino acids. Germline-derived CDR1 and CDR2 are SEHNR and FQNEAQ (reference sequence). The DNA of the CDR3 is TGTGCCAGCAGCTTATTGGGGGGCACTGAAGCTTTCTTT. It translates to CASSLLGGTEAFF.

The chain combines TRBV7-2 with TRBJ1-1; D is unclear. The CDR3 loop spans 13 amino acids. Trimming took 1 base from V and 6 from J, leaving 9 bases between them. CDR1 is SGHTA and CDR2 is FQGNSA in the germline V gene. The CDR3 loop reads CASSLVLSAEAFF. The CDR3 DNA follows: TGTGCCAGCAGCTTAGTATTATCCGCTGAAGCTTTCTTT.

The rearrangement uses TRBV7-2 and TRBJ1-1; D gene ambiguous. Germline V gives CDR1 SGHTA, CDR2 FQGNSA. This CDR3 contains 16 residues. Deletions cut 4 bases from V and 2 bases from J, with 17 bases between. CDR3 sequence reads: CASSSPRADFNTEAFF. The CDR3 DNA reads as TGTGCCAGCAGCTCTCCTCGGGCAGATTTTAACACTGAAGCTTTCTTT.

This chain links TRBV4-3 with TRBJ2-1; 14 nucleotides match TRBD2. Germline CDR1 is LGHNA and CDR2 is YSLEER. CDR3 length equals 15 residues. V was clipped by 1 base and J by 11 bases; unmatched bases: 4. This chain's CDR3 is CASSQAGTSGGKQFF. CDR3 DNA: TGCGCCAGCAGCCAAGCGGGGACTAGCGGGGGAAAGCAGTTCTTC.